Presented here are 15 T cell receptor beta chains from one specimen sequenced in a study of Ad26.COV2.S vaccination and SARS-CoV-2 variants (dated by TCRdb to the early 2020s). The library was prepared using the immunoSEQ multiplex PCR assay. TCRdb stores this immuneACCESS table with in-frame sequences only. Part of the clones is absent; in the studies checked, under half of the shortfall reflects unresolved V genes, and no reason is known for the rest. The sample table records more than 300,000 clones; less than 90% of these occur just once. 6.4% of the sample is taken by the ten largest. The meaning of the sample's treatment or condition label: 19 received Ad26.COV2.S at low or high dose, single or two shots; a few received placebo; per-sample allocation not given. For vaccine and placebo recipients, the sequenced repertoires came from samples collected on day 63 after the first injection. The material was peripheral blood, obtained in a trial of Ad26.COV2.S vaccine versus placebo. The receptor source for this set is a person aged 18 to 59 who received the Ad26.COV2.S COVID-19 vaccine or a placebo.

CDR3 coding DNA: TGTGCCAGCAGCCAACCTACAGGGGGCGAGCTGTTTTTT. Translated, it gives CASSQPTGGELFF. The rearrangement links TRBV3-1 (or the pseudogene TRBV3-2) to TRBJ1-4, with 9 bases identical to TRBD1. With V trimmed by 2 bases and J by 14 bases, 6 bases remained unmatched. Germline CDR1 LGHDT, CDR2 YNNKEL (reference sequence). The CDR3 spans 13 residues.

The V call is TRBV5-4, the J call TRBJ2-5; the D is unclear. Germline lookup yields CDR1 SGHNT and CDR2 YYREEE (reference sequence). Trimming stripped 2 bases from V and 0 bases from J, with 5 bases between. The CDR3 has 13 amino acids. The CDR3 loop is CASSLQNQETQYF. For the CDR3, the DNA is TGTGCCAGCAGCTTACAGAACCAAGAGACCCAGTACTTC.

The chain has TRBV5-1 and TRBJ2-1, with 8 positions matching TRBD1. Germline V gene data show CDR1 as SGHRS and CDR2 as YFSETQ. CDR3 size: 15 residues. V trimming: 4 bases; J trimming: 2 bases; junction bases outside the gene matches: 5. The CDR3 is CASSPGDRTYNEQFF. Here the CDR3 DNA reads TGCGCCAGCAGCCCGGGGGACAGGACCTACAATGAGCAGTTCTTC.

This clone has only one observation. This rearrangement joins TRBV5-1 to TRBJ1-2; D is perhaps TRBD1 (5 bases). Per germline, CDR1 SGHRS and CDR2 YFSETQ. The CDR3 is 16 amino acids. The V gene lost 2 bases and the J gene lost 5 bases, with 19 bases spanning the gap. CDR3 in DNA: TGCGCCAGCAGCTTCGGAAAGGGGCAGACCGGATATGGCTACACCTTC. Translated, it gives CASSFGKGQTGYGYTF.

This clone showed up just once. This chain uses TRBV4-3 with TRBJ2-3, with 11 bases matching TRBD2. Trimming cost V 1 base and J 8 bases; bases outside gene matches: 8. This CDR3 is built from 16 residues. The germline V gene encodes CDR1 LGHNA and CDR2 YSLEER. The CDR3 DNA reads TGCGCCAGCAGCCAAGCGCTAGCGGGGGGTACGGGTACGCAGTATTTT. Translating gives CASSQALAGGTGTQYF.

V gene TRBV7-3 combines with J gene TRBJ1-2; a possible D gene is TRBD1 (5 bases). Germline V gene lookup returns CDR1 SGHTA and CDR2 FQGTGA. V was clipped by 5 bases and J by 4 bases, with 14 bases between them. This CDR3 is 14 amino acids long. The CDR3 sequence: CASSPRGALYGYTF. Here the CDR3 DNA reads TGTGCCAGCAGCCCTCGAGGGGCCCTCTATGGCTACACCTTC. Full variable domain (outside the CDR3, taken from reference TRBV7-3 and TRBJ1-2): GAGVSQTPSNKVTEKGKYVELRCDPISGHTALYWYRQSLGQGPEFLIYFQGTGAADDSGLPNDRFFAVRPEGSVSTLKIQRTERGDSAVYLCASSPRGALYGYTFGSGTRLTVV.

The CDR3 nucleotides are TGTGCCAGCAGCTGGGGTAGCGGGAGGGCATCCCAGTACTTC. This gives the protein CASSWGSGRASQYF. The chain couples TRBV7-3 to TRBJ2-5; the match to TRBD2 covers 11 bases. J was trimmed by 9 bases and V by 4 bases; bases with no gene match: 7. The length of the CDR3 is 14 residues. The germline V gene has CDR1 SGHTA and CDR2 FQGTGA. The entire variable domain, with the rest obtained from reference TRBV7-3 and TRBJ2-5, is as follows: GAGVSQTPSNKVTEKGKYVELRCDPISGHTALYWYRQSLGQGPEFLIYFQGTGAADDSGLPNDRFFAVRPEGSVSTLKIQRTERGDSAVYLCASSWGSGRASQYFGPGTRLLVL.

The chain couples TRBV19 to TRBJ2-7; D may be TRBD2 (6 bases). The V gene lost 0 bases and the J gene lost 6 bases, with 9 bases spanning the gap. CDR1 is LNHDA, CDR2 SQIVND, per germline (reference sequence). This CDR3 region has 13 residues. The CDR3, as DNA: TGTGCCAGTAGTATAGATCGGGGGAGCGAGCAGTACTTC. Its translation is CASSIDRGSEQYF.

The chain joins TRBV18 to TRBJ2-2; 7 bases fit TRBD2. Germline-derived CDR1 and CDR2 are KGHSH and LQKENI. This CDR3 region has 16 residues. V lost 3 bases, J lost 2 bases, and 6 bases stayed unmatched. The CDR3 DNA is TGTGCCAGCTCACCTCAGAGACTAGCTAACACCGGGGAGCTGTTTTTT. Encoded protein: CASSPQRLANTGELFF. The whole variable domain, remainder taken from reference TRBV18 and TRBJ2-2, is NAGVMQNPRHLVRRRGQEARLRCSPMKGHSHVYWYRQLPEEGLKFMVYLQKENIIDESGMPKERFSAEFPKEGPSILRIQQVVRGDSAAYFCASSPQRLANTGELFFGEGSRLTVL.

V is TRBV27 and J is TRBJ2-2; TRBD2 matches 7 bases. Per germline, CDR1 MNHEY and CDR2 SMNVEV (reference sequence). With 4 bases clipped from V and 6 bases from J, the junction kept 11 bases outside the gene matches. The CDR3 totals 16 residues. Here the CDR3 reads CASSSPWGGSPGELFF. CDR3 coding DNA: TGTGCCAGCAGTTCCCCTTGGGGGGGGAGTCCCGGGGAGCTGTTTTTT.

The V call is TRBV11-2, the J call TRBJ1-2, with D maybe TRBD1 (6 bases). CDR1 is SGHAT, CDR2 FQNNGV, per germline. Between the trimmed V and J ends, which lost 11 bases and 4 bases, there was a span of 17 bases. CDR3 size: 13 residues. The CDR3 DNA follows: TGTGCCCGAGGGGGGGCGATACCCTATGGCTACACCTTC. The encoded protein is CARGGAIPYGYTF.

CDR3 nucleotide sequence: TGTGCCGCCTCGCTCGGTGCAACTAATGAAAAACTGTTTTTT. This gives the protein CAASLGATNEKLFF. The chain joins TRBV6-6 to TRBJ1-4; D uncertain. CDR3 size: 14 residues. CDR1 and CDR2 from the germline V gene are MNHNY and SVGAGI (reference sequence). Between the trimmed V and J ends, which lost 11 bases and 0 bases, there was a span of 13 bases.

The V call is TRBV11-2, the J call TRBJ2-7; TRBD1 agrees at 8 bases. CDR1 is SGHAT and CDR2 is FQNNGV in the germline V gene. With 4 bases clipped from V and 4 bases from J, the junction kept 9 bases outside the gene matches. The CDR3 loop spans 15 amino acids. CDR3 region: CASSWGTGGPYEQYF. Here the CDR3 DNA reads TGTGCCAGCAGCTGGGGGACAGGAGGCCCATACGAGCAGTACTTC.

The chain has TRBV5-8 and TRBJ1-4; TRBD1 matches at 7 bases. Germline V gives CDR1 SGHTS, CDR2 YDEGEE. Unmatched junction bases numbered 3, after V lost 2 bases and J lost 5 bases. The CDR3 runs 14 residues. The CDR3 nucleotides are TGTGCCAGCAGCTTTTTGACAGGGAATGAAAAACTGTTTTTT. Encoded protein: CASSFLTGNEKLFF.

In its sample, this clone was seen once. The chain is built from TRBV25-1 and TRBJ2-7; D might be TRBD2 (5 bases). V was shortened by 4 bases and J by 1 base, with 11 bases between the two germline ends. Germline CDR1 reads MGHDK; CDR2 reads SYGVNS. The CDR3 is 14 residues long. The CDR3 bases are TGTGCCAGCAGTGGGCCTTGGGAGTCCTACGAGCAGTACTTC. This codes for CASSGPWESYEQYF.